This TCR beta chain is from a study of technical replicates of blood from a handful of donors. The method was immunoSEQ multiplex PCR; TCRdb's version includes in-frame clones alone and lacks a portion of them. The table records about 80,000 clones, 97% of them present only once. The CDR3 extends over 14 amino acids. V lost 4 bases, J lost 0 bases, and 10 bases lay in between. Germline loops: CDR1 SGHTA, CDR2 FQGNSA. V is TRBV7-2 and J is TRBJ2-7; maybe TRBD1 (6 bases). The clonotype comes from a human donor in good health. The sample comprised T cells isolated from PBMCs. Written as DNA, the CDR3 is TGTGCCAGCAGCTCCCAGGGGAGCTCCTACGAGCAGTACTTC. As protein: CASSSQGSSYEQYF.